This T cell receptor (beta chain) comes out of a study of T cells after yellow fever vaccination. TCRdb analysed the 5' RACE reads with MiXCR anew, one entry per CDR3 protein. The sample holds fewer than 450,000 distinct CDR3 sequences, 11% seen once. This CDR3 has 18 residues. Germline loops: CDR1 LGHNA, CDR2 YNFKEQ. Trimming stripped 0 bases from V and 5 bases from J, with 22 bases between. This clonotype was seen only a few times. This clonotype originated in a man between 18 and 29 years old who received the YFV17D yellow fever vaccine. The input for sequencing was PBMCs, taken on the day of the first yellow fever vaccination. The chain recombines TRBV4-2 with TRBJ2-5, with D maybe TRBD2 (6 bases). The CDR3 loop is CASSQESAGSSEWETQYF. The CDR3, as DNA: TGTGCCAGCAGCCAAGAGTCGGCGGGGTCTTCGGAATGGGAGACCCAGTACTTC.